These T cell receptor beta chains were read from a single sample in a study of CD8 T cells in Susac syndrome. TCRdb itself ran the immunoSEQ multiplex PCR reads through MiXCR, one entry per CDR3 protein. Found here are around 170,000 distinct CDR3 sequences, just under 95% of them singletons; the top ten hold around 0.16%. The sample comprised CD8+ T cells from PBMCs. Receptor source: a human donor with Susac syndrome. Both conserved end residues are trimmed from each CDR3.

CDR3 | V
ASSPLAGDAFETQY | TRBV28
ASSHGGRGGYT | TRBV3-1
ASSPRDRDPEAF | TRBV6-5
ASERGVGYNEQF | TRBV2
ASSFVESYNEQF | TRBV5-6
ASSLDSRGAYEQY | TRBV13
ASSTPGGVEETQY | TRBV6-5
ASSQEMAGGSYEQY | TRBV4-1
ASSEEGYNEQF | TRBV9
ASSVLDVGPGELF | TRBV9
ATSRYQETQY | TRBV12-3/TRBV12-4
ASSVGTRYEQY | TRBV27
ASSPGTGTRETQY | TRBV5-1
ASAPGTILYEQY | TRBV6-6
ASSAPGQKTYEQY | TRBV12-3/TRBV12-4
ASSDPGHGYT | TRBV23-1
ASGRTDSYTEAF | TRBV12-5
ASSLENSGGETQY | TRBV5-1
ASSLVAGGLDTQY | TRBV7-2
ASSLFMVGRRVPDTQY | TRBV7-8
ASKVGGNNEQF | TRBV2
ASSSTVETQY | TRBV6-2/TRBV6-3
ASSLTLGTQETQY | TRBV7-3
ATRGRPGLALSEQY | TRBV7-2
ASSQVTAGVHNRELF | TRBV4-1
ASSSHEGDTEAF | TRBV9
ASSRTTGDTEAF | TRBV9
ATSRANPGGEQY | TRBV15
ASSQTNLGLAELTQY | TRBV7-9
ASSPRPLEQY | TRBV11-2
ASSEGAGGLDFTDTQY | TRBV6-1
ATSPGLAGLEVGELF | TRBV24-1
ASSLNPGGQGGYT | TRBV12-3/TRBV12-4
AWRDTLGTEAF | TRBV30
ASSLTGSGQPQH | TRBV4-1
ASSLGAAEDTQY | TRBV7-9
ASSHGGLAGHRGSY | TRBV3-1
ASSARVGYEQY | TRBV28
ASRKRTGITNQPQH | TRBV2
ASSMWTGKLF | TRBV12-3/TRBV12-4
AVGRAYEQY | TRBV28
AGGLAGNQETQY | TRBV7-9
ASSSGVVEQY | TRBV5-6
ASSHSWGDYEQY | TRBV7-2
ASSLSNLRVQAF | TRBV27
ASSFDRGQEKLF | TRBV7-9
ASRIQGGLLDEQY | TRBV2
ASSRGGSYEQY | TRBV5-6